The 25 T cell receptor beta chains in this list originate from one sample, sequenced in a study of blood T cell repertoires in COVID-19. Sequencing used immunoSEQ multiplex PCR; TCRdb keeps in-frame clones, though not all of them. The data contain roughly 49,000 clones, approximately 87% of them singletons. The sequenced material came from peripheral blood. Source of these receptors: a human donor in a cohort sampled during active COVID-19.

V usage is TRBV5-6 and J usage is TRBJ1-2; 7 nucleotides line up with TRBD1. The V gene end was trimmed by 4 bases and the J gene end by 4 bases; junction bases not matched to a gene: 10. CDR3 size: 15 residues. Germline lookup yields CDR1 SGHDT and CDR2 YYEEEE. The CDR3 DNA follows: TGTGCCAGCAGCGAGCCGACAGGGAAGGGCTATGGCTACACCTTC. It is translated as CASSEPTGKGYGYTF.

The rearrangement uses TRBV30 and TRBJ2-7, with D possibly being TRBD2 (7 bases). Germline CDR1 reads GTSNPN; CDR2 reads SVGIG (reference sequence). V was trimmed by 8 bases and J by 5 bases, leaving 31 bases between them. This CDR3 is 17 amino acids long. CDR3 sequence: CARSKGRGGGFVDEQYF. The DNA for the CDR3 is TGTGCCCGCAGCAAGGGGAGAGGGGGAGGGTTCGTCGACGAGCAGTACTTC.

The rearrangement uses TRBV4-3 and TRBJ1-4; TRBD1 matches at 7 bases. From germline, CDR1 is LGHNA and CDR2 YSLEER. V was pared by 1 base and J by 4 bases, with 0 bases of the junction left unmatched. The CDR3 consists of 14 residues. This chain's CDR3 is CASSQGQGNEKLFF. Here the CDR3 DNA reads TGCGCCAGCAGCCAAGGACAGGGTAATGAAAAACTGTTTTTT.

This rearrangement joins TRBV6-5 to TRBJ2-7; TRBD1 aligns across 8 bases. Trimming cost V 2 bases and J 5 bases; bases outside gene matches: 8. Germline loops: CDR1 MNHEY, CDR2 SVGAGI. The CDR3 runs 15 residues. CDR3 sequence reads: CASSYRTGWVDEQYF. CDR3 nucleotides: TGTGCCAGCAGTTACAGGACAGGGTGGGTTGACGAGCAGTACTTC.

Only a few counts were recorded for this clone. V gene TRBV11-2 combines with J gene TRBJ1-5, with D unclear. V was shortened by 0 bases and J by 4 bases, with 4 bases between the two germline ends. The CDR3 contains 13 residues. Germline-derived CDR1 and CDR2 are SGHAT and FQNNGV. The CDR3 DNA is TGTGCCAGCAGCTTAGATCGTAATCAGCCCCAGCATTTT. Translated, it gives CASSLDRNQPQHF.

The gene calls are TRBV5-5 and TRBJ2-7, with a possible D match to TRBD2 (6 bases). Germline-derived CDR1 and CDR2 are SGHKS and YYEKEE (reference sequence). The V gene lost 4 bases and the J gene lost 4 bases, with 9 bases spanning the gap. The CDR3 has 12 residues. Here the CDR3 reads CASSQTSYEQYF. Here the CDR3 DNA reads TGTGCCAGCAGCCAGACTAGTTACGAGCAGTACTTC.

The chain joins TRBV9 to TRBJ2-5, with D perhaps matching TRBD1 (5 bases). The germline V gene has CDR1 SGDLS and CDR2 YYNGEE. With 0 bases removed from V and 5 bases from J, the gap between germline ends came to 11 bases. CDR3 length: 14 residues. In DNA, the CDR3 is TGTGCCAGCAGCGTAGCCCCAGGGCCGGAGACCCAGTACTTC. Translating gives CASSVAPGPETQYF.

V gene TRBV3-1 (or the pseudogene TRBV3-2) combines with J gene TRBJ2-7; 11 bases line up with TRBD1. The trim removed 4 bases at V and 3 bases at J, leaving 5 bases unmatched. Germline lookup yields CDR1 LGHDT and CDR2 YNNKEL (reference sequence). CDR3 length equals 15 residues. CDR3 sequence reads: CASSRAGTGGYEQYF. In DNA form, the CDR3 reads TGTGCCAGCAGCCGAGCCGGGACAGGGGGCTACGAGCAGTACTTC.

The chain joins TRBV3-1 (or the pseudogene TRBV3-2) to TRBJ2-7, with D possibly matching TRBD2 (5 bases). Per germline, CDR1 LGHDT and CDR2 YNNKEL (reference sequence). V shed 1 base and J shed 1 base, with 14 bases lying between them. CDR3 length: 16 residues. Here the CDR3 DNA reads TGTGCCAGCAGCCAAGTCGAGGGCCAGGCTTCCTACGAGCAGTACTTC. It encodes CASSQVEGQASYEQYF.

The chain combines TRBV24-1 with TRBJ1-1; D ambiguous. With 6 bases removed from V and 7 bases from J, the gap between germline ends came to 14 bases. Germline CDR1 KGHDR, CDR2 SFDVKD. This CDR3 comprises 13 residues. CDR3 sequence (DNA): TGTGCCACCAGTCCCCGAAAAGGAGATGAAGCTTTCTTT. Translated, it gives CATSPRKGDEAFF.

This clone turned up a few times. The chain combines TRBV2 with TRBJ1-1; 7 bases agree with TRBD1. Germline V lookup: CDR1 SNHLY, CDR2 FYNNEI. This CDR3 has 14 amino acids. V shed 6 bases, J shed 1 base, and the junction held 5 bases outside the gene matches. CDR3 coding DNA: TGTGCCAGCAGGGGGGACAGTTCGAACACTGAAGCTTTCTTT. The encoded protein is CASRGDSSNTEAFF.

The chain combines TRBV30 with TRBJ1-3, with no clear D. The CDR3 covers 14 residues. V shed 0 bases and J shed 3 bases, with 9 bases lying between them. CDR1 GTSNPN and CDR2 SVGIG come from the germline V gene (reference sequence). CDR3 sequence: CAWSVSSGGNTIYF. The CDR3 DNA is TGTGCCTGGAGTGTATCGTCCGGTGGAAACACCATATATTTT.

The chain carries TRBV6-5 and TRBJ1-2; 9 bases agree with TRBD1. CDR3 length: 15 amino acids. J lost 4 bases, V lost 2 bases, and 5 bases had no gene match. Germline V gene lookup returns CDR1 MNHEY and CDR2 SVGAGI. The CDR3 loop reads CASSYQDRGAYGYTF. The CDR3 bases are TGTGCCAGCAGTTACCAGGACAGGGGAGCCTATGGCTACACCTTC.

The J gene is TRBJ2-2, the V gene TRBV7-2; tentatively, D is TRBD1 (5 bases). The CDR3 is 13 residues long. Deletions cut 0 bases from V and 7 bases from J, with 6 bases between. CDR1 and CDR2 (germline): SGHTA, FQGNSA. The CDR3 reads CASSLATVGELFF. The CDR3 DNA is TGTGCCAGCAGCTTAGCGACAGTCGGGGAGCTGTTTTTT.

The rearrangement uses TRBV7-2 and TRBJ2-5, with a tentative D call TRBD1 (5 bases). V was pared by 1 base and J by 0 bases, with 9 bases between. The germline CDR1 and CDR2 sequences are SGHTA and FQGNSA. This CDR3 is built from 15 residues. This CDR3 is CASSLGRVDQETQYF. DNA for the CDR3: TGTGCCAGCAGCTTAGGCAGGGTGGACCAAGAGACCCAGTACTTC.

This clone was seen more than once but under ten times. The rearrangement links TRBV6-2 or TRBV6-3 to TRBJ1-2; D gene ambiguous. Trimming pared 5 bases from V and 4 bases from J, leaving 14 bases between. This CDR3 comprises 14 residues. Per the germline V gene, CDR1 is MNHEY and CDR2 is SVGEGT. This CDR3 reads CASSREENSYGYTF. For the CDR3, the DNA is TGTGCCAGCAGTCGGGAGGAAAACTCCTATGGCTACACCTTC.

The CDR3 coding sequence is TGTGCCAGCAGTTGGGGCGTGGGTCGGAAACAGCCCCAGCATTTT. This encodes CASSWGVGRKQPQHF. The chain couples TRBV28 to TRBJ1-5, with D tentatively TRBD1 (5 bases). Trimming removed 4 bases at V and 7 bases at J, with 17 bases between. The germline gives CDR1 MDHEN, CDR2 SYDVKM. The CDR3 is 15 residues long.

The rearrangement uses TRBV7-2 and TRBJ1-6; 9 positions agree with TRBD1. J lost 8 bases, V lost 5 bases, and 7 bases had no gene match. The CDR3 sequence is 15 residues long. CDR1 is SGHTA and CDR2 is FQGNSA in the germline V gene. The CDR3 is CASSRDRAGDSPLHF. CDR3 nucleotides: TGTGCCAGCAGCCGGGACAGGGCCGGCGATTCACCCCTCCACTTT.

The chain couples TRBV4-1 to TRBJ1-2; 7 nucleotides align to TRBD1. J lost 0 bases, V lost 1 base, and 11 bases had no gene match. CDR3 size: 18 residues. Per the germline V gene, CDR1 is MGHRA and CDR2 is YSYEKL. CDR3 residues: CASSQVFEAGTANYGYTF. The CDR3 region has the DNA TGCGCCAGCAGCCAAGTCTTTGAAGCCGGGACAGCTAACTATGGCTACACCTTC.

In its sample, this clone was seen once. The V gene is TRBV27, the J gene TRBJ1-2, with 9 bases identical to TRBD1. This CDR3 spans 13 amino acids. Germline CDR1 is MNHEY and CDR2 is SMNVEV (reference sequence). After removal of 5 bases from V and 5 bases from J, the junction contained 3 bases not matched to a gene. The CDR3, as DNA: TGTGCCAGCAGTGCTGGGACAGGGTATGGCTACACCTTC. Amino acid sequence: CASSAGTGYGYTF.

The J gene is TRBJ2-7, the V gene TRBV7-2; TRBD2 matches at 9 bases. Germline lookup yields CDR1 SGHTA and CDR2 FQGNSA. This CDR3 has 15 amino acids. Germline trimming cut 1 base from V and 9 bases from J; bases unmatched to any gene: 10. The DNA of the CDR3 is TGTGCCAGCAGCTTAGATGGCGGGGGGGCCAAGCGGCAGTACTTC. It is translated as CASSLDGGGAKRQYF.

The chain recombines TRBV24-1 with TRBJ1-5; 8 bases map to TRBD1. The germline V gene encodes CDR1 KGHDR and CDR2 SFDVKD. There are 16 residues in the CDR3. V lost 4 bases and J lost 0; bases outside the gene matches: 4. CDR3 coding DNA: TGTGCCACCAGTGACCGGACAGGGTTTAGCAATCAGCCCCAGCATTTT. It translates to CATSDRTGFSNQPQHF.

The chain employs TRBV19 and TRBJ1-1; possible D gene TRBD1, 5 bases. Germline-derived CDR1 and CDR2 are LNHDA and SQIVND (reference sequence). There are 15 residues in the CDR3. Trimming took 3 bases from V and 1 from J, leaving 12 bases between them. CDR3 protein: CASSIQFRENTEAFF. The CDR3 coding sequence is TGTGCCAGTAGTATTCAGTTCAGGGAGAACACTGAAGCTTTCTTT. Drawing the rest from reference TRBV19 and TRBJ1-1, the complete variable domain is DGGITQSPKYLFRKEGQNVTLSCEQNLNHDAMYWYRQDPGQGLRLIYYSQIVNDFQKGDIAEGYSVSREKKESFPLTVTSAQKNPTAFYLCASSIQFRENTEAFFGQGTRLTVV.

The chain carries TRBV14 and TRBJ1-2, with D unclear. Trimming shortened V by 2 bases and J by 8 bases, and 9 bases separated the two germline ends. The V gene's germline CDR1 is SGHDN and CDR2 FVKESK. This CDR3 comprises 12 residues. The CDR3 loop reads CASSQSTWGYTF. CDR3 DNA sequence: TGTGCCAGCAGCCAATCTACCTGGGGCTACACCTTC.

This chain joins TRBV6-5 and TRBJ1-2; no clear D. Germline-derived CDR1 and CDR2 are MNHEY and SVGAGI. The CDR3 runs to 13 residues. Deletions cut 5 bases from V and 4 bases from J, with 11 bases between. The CDR3 nucleotides read TGTGCCAGCAGTCCCTTTCCCAGCTATGGCTACACCTTC. Protein: CASSPFPSYGYTF.